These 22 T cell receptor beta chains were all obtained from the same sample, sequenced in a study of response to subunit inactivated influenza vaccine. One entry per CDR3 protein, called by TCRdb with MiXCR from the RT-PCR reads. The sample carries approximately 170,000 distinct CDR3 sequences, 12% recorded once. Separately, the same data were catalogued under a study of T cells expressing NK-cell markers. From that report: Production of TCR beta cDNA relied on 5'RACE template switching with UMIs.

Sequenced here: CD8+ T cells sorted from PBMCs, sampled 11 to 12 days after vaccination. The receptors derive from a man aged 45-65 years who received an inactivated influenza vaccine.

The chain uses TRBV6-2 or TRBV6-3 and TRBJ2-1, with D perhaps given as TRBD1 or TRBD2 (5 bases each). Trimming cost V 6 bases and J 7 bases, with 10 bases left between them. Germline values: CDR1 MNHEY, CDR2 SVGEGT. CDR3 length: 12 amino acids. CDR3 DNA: TGTGCCAGCAGCCCGTGGGGGAATGAGCAGTTCTTC. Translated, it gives CASSPWGNEQFF.

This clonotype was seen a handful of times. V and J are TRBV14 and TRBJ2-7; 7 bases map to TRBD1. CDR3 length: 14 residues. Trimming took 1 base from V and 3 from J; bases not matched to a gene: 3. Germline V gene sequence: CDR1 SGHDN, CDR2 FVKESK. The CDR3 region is CASSQGTGRYEQYF. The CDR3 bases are TGTGCCAGCAGCCAAGGGACAGGACGCTACGAGCAGTACTTC.

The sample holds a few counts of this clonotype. CDR3 in amino acids: CASSNFGQPSPLHF. The CDR3 coding sequence is TGTGCCAGCAGTAACTTCGGACAGCCGTCCCCCCTCCACTTT. The V call is TRBV6-2 or TRBV6-3, the J call TRBJ1-6; D might be TRBD1 (6 bases). Per the germline V gene, CDR1 is MNHEY and CDR2 is SVGEGT. The CDR3 totals 14 residues. V was clipped by 5 bases and J by 13 bases, with 18 bases between them.

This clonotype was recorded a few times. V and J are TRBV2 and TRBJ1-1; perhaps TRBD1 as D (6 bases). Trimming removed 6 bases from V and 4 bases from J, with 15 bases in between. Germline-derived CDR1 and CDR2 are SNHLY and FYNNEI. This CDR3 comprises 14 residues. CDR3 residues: CASRAWGQVTEAFF. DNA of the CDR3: TGTGCCAGCAGGGCGTGGGGACAAGTCACTGAAGCTTTCTTT.

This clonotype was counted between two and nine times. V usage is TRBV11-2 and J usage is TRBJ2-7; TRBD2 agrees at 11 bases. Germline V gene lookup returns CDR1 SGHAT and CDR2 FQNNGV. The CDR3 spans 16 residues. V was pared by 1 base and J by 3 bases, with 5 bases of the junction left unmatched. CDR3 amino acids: CASSLAPGLADYEQYF. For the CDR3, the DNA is TGTGCCAGCAGCTTAGCCCCGGGACTAGCGGACTACGAGCAGTACTTC.

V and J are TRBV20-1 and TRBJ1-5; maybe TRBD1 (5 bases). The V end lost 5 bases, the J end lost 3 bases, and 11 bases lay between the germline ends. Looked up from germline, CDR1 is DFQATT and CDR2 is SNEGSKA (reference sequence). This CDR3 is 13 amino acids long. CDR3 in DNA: TGCAGTGCTCAAGACAGACTCAATCAGCCCCAGCATTTT. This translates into CSAQDRLNQPQHF.

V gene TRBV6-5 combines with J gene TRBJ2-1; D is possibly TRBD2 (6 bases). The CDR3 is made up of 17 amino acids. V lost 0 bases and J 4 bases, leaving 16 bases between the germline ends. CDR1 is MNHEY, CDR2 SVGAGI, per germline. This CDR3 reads CASSYSGPGLKYNEQFF. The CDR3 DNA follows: TGTGCCAGCAGTTACTCTGGGCCGGGACTTAAGTACAATGAGCAGTTCTTC.

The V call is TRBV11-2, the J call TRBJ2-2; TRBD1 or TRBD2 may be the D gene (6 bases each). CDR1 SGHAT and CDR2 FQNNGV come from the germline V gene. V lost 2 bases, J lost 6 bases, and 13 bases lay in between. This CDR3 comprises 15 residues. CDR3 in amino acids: CASSLYRGQAGELFF. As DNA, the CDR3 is TGTGCCAGCAGCTTATACCGGGGGCAGGCCGGGGAGCTGTTTTTT. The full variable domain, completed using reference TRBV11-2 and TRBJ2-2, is EAGVAQSPRYKIIEKRQSVAFWCNPISGHATLYWYQQILGQGPKLLIQFQNNGVVDDSQLPKDRFSAERLKGVDSTLKIQPAKLEDSAVYLCASSLYRGQAGELFFGEGSRLTVL.

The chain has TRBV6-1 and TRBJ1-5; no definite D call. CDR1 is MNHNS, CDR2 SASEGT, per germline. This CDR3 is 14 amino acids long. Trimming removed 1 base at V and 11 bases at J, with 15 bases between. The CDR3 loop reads CASSEESEFRSQHF. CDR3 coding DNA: TGTGCCAGCAGTGAAGAGTCGGAATTTAGGTCCCAGCATTTT.

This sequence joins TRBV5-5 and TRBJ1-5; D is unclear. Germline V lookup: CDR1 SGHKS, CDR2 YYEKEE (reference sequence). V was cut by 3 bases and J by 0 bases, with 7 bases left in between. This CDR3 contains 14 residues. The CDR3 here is CASSSYISNQPQHF. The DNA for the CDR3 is TGTGCCAGCAGCTCCTATATTAGCAATCAGCCCCAGCATTTT. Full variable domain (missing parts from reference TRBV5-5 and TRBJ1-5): DAGVTQSPTHLIKTRGQQVTLRCSPISGHKSVSWYQQVLGQGPQFIFQYYEKEERGRGNFPDRFSARQFPNYSSELNVNALLLGDSALYLCASSSYISNQPQHFGDGTRLSIL.

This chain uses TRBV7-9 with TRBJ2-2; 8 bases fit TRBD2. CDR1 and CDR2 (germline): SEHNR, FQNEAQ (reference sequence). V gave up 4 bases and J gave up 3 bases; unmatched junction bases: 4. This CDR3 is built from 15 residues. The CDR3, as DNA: TGTGCCAGCAGCTCGCGGACTAGCTACACCGGGGAGCTGTTTTTT. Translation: CASSSRTSYTGELFF.

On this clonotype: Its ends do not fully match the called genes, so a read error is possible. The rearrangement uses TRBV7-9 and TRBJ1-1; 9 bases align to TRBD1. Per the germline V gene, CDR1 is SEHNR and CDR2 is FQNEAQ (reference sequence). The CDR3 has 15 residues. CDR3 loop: CASSFHRGRGTVAFF. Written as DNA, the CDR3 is TGTGCCAGCAGCTTCCACAGGGGGCGCGGAACTGTAGCTTTCTTT. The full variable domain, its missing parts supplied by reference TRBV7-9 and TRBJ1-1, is DTGVSQNPRHKITKRGQNVTFRCDPISEHNRLYWYRQTLGQGPEFLTYFQNEAQLEKSRLLSDRFSAERPKGSFSTLEIQRTEQGDSAMYLCASSFHRGRGTVAFFGQGTRLTVV.

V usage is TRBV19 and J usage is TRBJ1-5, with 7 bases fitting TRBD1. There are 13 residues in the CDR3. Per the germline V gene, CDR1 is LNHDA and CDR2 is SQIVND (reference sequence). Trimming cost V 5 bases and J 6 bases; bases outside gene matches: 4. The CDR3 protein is CASSLQGFQPQHF. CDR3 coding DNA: TGTGCCAGTAGTTTACAGGGGTTTCAGCCCCAGCATTTT.

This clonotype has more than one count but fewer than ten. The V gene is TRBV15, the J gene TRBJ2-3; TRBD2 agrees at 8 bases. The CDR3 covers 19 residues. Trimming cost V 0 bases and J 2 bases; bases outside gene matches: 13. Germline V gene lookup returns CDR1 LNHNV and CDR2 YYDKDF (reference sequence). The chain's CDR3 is CATSRDRRPAGANTDTQYF. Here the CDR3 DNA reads TGTGCCACCAGCAGAGATCGGCGGCCAGCGGGGGCCAACACAGATACGCAGTATTTT.

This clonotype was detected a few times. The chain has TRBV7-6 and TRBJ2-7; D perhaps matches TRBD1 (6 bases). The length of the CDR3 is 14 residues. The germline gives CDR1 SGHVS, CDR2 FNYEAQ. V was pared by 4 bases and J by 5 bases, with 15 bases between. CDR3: CASSSQGRFDEQYF. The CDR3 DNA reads TGTGCCAGCAGCTCTCAGGGGAGATTCGACGAGCAGTACTTC.

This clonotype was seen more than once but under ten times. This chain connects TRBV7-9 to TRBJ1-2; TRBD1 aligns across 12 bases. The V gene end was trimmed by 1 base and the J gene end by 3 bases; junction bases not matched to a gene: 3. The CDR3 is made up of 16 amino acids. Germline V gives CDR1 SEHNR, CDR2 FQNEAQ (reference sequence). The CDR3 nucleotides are TGTGCCAGCAGCTTAGGCGGGACAGGGGGCGACTATGGCTACACCTTC. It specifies CASSLGGTGGDYGYTF.

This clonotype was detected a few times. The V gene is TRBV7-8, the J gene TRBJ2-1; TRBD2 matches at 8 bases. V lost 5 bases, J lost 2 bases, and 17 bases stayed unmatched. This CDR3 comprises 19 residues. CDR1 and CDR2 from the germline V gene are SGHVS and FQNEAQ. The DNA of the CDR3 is TGTGCCAGCAGCCCGAGCAGTTGGCTAGCGGGTAAAACCTACAATGAGCAGTTCTTC. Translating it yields CASSPSSWLAGKTYNEQFF.

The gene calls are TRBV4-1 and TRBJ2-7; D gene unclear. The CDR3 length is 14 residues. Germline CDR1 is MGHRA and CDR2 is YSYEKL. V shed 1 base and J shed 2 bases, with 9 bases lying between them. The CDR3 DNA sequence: TGCGCCAGCAGCCAAGTCCACGGTGCCTACGAGCAGTACTTC. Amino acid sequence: CASSQVHGAYEQYF.

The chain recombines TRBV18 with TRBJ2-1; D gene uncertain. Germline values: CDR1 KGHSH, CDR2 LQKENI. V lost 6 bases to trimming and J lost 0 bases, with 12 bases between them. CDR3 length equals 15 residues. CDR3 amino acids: CASSPWESSYNEQFF. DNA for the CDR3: TGTGCCAGCTCCCCCTGGGAAAGCTCCTACAATGAGCAGTTCTTC.

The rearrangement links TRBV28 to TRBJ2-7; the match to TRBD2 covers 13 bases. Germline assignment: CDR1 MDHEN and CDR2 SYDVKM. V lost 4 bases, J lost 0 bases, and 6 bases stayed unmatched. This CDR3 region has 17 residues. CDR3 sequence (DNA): TGTGCCAGCAGTTCGACTAGCGGGAGGATCAGCTCCTACGAGCAGTACTTC. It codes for CASSSTSGRISSYEQYF. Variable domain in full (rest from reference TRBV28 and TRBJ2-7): DVKVTQSSRYLVKRTGEKVFLECVQDMDHENMFWYRQDPGLGLRLIYFSYDVKMKEKGDIPEGYSVSREKKERFSLILESASTNQTSMYLCASSSTSGRISSYEQYFGPGTRLTVT.

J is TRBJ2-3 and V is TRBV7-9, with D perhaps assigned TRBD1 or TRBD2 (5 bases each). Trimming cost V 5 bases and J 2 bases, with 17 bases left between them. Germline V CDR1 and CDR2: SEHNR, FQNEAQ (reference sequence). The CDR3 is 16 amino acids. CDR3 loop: CASSADSGHPTDTQYF. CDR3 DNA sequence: TGTGCCAGCAGCGCGGACTCGGGGCACCCCACAGATACGCAGTATTTT.

The CDR3 loop is CSAIGLSGSGAHYNEQFF. CDR3 coding DNA: TGCAGTGCTATTGGTCTCTCTGGCAGCGGTGCACACTACAATGAGCAGTTCTTC. This chain links TRBV20-1 with TRBJ2-1; TRBD2 might be the D (5 bases). The CDR3 contains 18 residues. Trimming removed 4 bases at V and 3 bases at J, with 25 bases between. CDR1 DFQATT and CDR2 SNEGSKA come from the germline V gene (reference sequence).